The clone carrying this T cell receptor (beta chain) was detected many times. Its antigen is not known. The CDR3 sequence is 14 residues long. Germline CDR1 and CDR2: SGHRS and YFSETQ. Trimming took 4 bases from V and 6 from J; bases not matched to a gene: 8. This sample was taken from a study of naive and memory T cell subsets. The study's findings and limits: TCR counts from RNA may reflect activation-linked expression changes.

CD4+ T cell IFNgamma after overnight CMV lysate exposure gave donor CMV status. CD45RA-CD27- cells were effector memory; CD45RA+CD27- cells were EMRA. The beta constant-region primer was an equimolar mix of two oligonucleotides covering TRBC1 and TRBC2. A 12-nucleotide UMI and the SP2 primer were added to the cDNA 3' end by oligonucleotide ligation. TCRdb analysed the UMI-ligation and nested PCR reads with MiXCR anew, one entry per CDR3 protein. The top ten clones hold around 23% of a sample with around 40,000 distinct CDR3 sequences, roughly 13% of them seen once. The specimen was effector memory CD4+ T cells from blood. Subset in this sample: effector memory, CD45RA- CD27-. This TCR came from a human donor in good health. V gene TRBV5-1 combines with J gene TRBJ2-7; TRBD1 aligns across 9 bases. CDR3 region: CASSKRQGGSEQYF. For the CDR3, the DNA is TGCGCCAGCAGCAAAAGACAGGGGGGGTCCGAGCAGTACTTC.